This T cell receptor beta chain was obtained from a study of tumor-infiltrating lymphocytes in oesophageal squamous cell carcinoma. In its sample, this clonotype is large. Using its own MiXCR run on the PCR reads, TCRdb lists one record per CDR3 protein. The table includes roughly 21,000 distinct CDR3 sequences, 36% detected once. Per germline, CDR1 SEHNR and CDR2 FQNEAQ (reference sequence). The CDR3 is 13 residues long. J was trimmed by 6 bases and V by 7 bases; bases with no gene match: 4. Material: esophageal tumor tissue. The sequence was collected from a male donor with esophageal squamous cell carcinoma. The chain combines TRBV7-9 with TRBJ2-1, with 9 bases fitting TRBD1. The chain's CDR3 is CASISTGGNEQFF. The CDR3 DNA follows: TGTGCCAGCATCTCGACAGGGGGCAATGAGCAGTTCTTC. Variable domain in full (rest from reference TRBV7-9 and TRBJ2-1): DTGVSQNPRHKITKRGQNVTFRCDPISEHNRLYWYRQTLGQGPEFLTYFQNEAQLEKSRLLSDRFSAERPKGSFSTLEIQRTEQGDSAMYLCASISTGGNEQFFGPGTRLTVL.